This TCR beta chain was profiled in a study of blood T cells in healthy people across ages. The CDR3 contains 18 residues. CDR1 is MNHEY, CDR2 SVGAGI, per germline. The V gene lost 4 bases and the J gene lost 4 bases, with 25 bases spanning the gap. Isolated PBMCs totaled at least 6 million in each sample. A minimum of 5 micrograms of total RNA was extracted per sample. Next came a second PCR, run for about 7 to 12 cycles, which used a sample-barcoded 5' primer along with a J-beta primer mix. Every cDNA molecule carried a tag from a template-switch adaptor bearing 12 random nucleotides. Each CDR3 protein gets one entry after TCRdb re-called the 5' RACE reads with MiXCR. The data contain roughly 1.9 million distinct CDR3 sequences, approximately 40% of them singletons.

The chain carries TRBV6-5 and TRBJ1-2, with D perhaps matching TRBD1 (5 bases). The sequence was obtained from a human donor in good health. The sequenced material came from blood. CDR3 nucleotide sequence: TGTGCCAGCAGTTTGACCTTTGACAGATTGGAGGGGATCTATGGCTACACCTTC. Translated: CASSLTFDRLEGIYGYTF.